The T cell receptor (beta chain) described here comes from a study of multiple sclerosis patients with progressive multifocal leukoencephalopathy. Time point meaning: around 12 months of natalizumab therapy. Only in-frame clones appear in the TCRdb table, and some are missing; sequencing was by immunoSEQ multiplex PCR. The sample carries under 30,000 clones, roughly 90% recorded once. The receptor's source is a human donor with multiple sclerosis. The sample consisted of PBMCs, taken from a patient treated with natalizumab.

CDR3 protein: CASSLSYGYTF. For the CDR3, the DNA is TGTGCCAGCAGCTTAAGCTATGGCTACACCTTC. V gene TRBV7-9 combines with J gene TRBJ1-2; D remains ambiguous. Between the trimmed V and J ends, which lost 2 bases and 4 bases, there was a span of 2 bases. The length of the CDR3 is 11 residues. Germline V lookup: CDR1 SEHNR, CDR2 FQNEAQ (reference sequence). Drawing the rest from reference TRBV7-9 and TRBJ1-2, the complete variable domain is DTGVSQNPRHKITKRGQNVTFRCDPISEHNRLYWYRQTLGQGPEFLTYFQNEAQLEKSRLLSDRFSAERPKGSFSTLEIQRTEQGDSAMYLCASSLSYGYTFGSGTRLTVV.